One sample yielded the 9 T cell receptor beta chains listed below, sequenced in a study of shared clonotypes between healthy human individuals. The protocol was immunoSEQ multiplex PCR, while the TCRdb copy is restricted to in-frame clones and leaves out a portion. The table shows 2 million to 2.5 million clones, with approximately 94% occurring only once. Naive CD8 cells, CD45RO-negative and positively selected for CCR7, excluded terminally differentiated effector memory CD45RA+ cells. Sequencing was performed on naive CD8+ T cells from PBMCs. The source is a man between 18 and 29 years old in good health. Some clones in this sample may be carry-over from other donors' samples.

The genes are TRBV6-1 and TRBJ1-1; 9 positions agree with TRBD1. CDR3 length: 15 amino acids. Germline-derived CDR1 and CDR2 are MNHNS and SASEGT. V was clipped by 4 bases and J by 2 bases; unmatched bases: 5. CDR3 sequence: CASSVGTGRNTEAFF. The CDR3 region has the DNA TGTGCCAGCAGTGTCGGGACAGGGAGAAACACTGAAGCTTTCTTT.

V is TRBV13 and J is TRBJ2-7; possibly TRBD1 for D (5 bases). Between the trimmed V and J ends, which lost 2 bases and 3 bases, there was a span of 8 bases. The CDR3 spans 13 residues. Germline loops: CDR1 PRHDT, CDR2 FYEKMQ (reference sequence). CDR3 region: CASSLRGNYEQYF. CDR3 DNA: TGTGCCAGCAGCTTAAGGGGAAACTACGAGCAGTACTTC.

V is TRBV28 and J is TRBJ2-1; no reliable D call. The CDR3 consists of 15 residues. The V gene's germline CDR1 is MDHEN and CDR2 SYDVKM. Trimming stripped 3 bases from V and 4 bases from J, with 13 bases between. The CDR3 protein is CASSFGQLKYNEQFF. The CDR3 DNA is TGTGCCAGCAGTTTCGGGCAGTTAAAATACAATGAGCAGTTCTTC.

The rearrangement joins TRBV19 to TRBJ1-1; 7 bases map to TRBD1. Germline V lookup: CDR1 LNHDA, CDR2 SQIVND (reference sequence). This CDR3 comprises 15 residues. Trimming cost V 0 bases and J 11 bases; bases outside gene matches: 12. CDR3 amino acids: CASSIDHFEGAVAFF. CDR3 bases: TGTGCCAGTAGTATAGATCATTTCGAGGGGGCTGTGGCTTTCTTT. The variable domain in full, with the rest retrieved from reference TRBV19 and TRBJ1-1, is DGGITQSPKYLFRKEGQNVTLSCEQNLNHDAMYWYRQDPGQGLRLIYYSQIVNDFQKGDIAEGYSVSREKKESFPLTVTSAQKNPTAFYLCASSIDHFEGAVAFFGQGTRLTVV.

The V call is TRBV5-4, the J call TRBJ1-2; tentative D call: TRBD1 (6 bases). Trimming removed 0 bases at V and 3 bases at J, with 12 bases between. This CDR3 is 15 amino acids long. Germline values: CDR1 SGHNT, CDR2 YYREEE (reference sequence). The CDR3 DNA sequence: TGTGCCAGCAGCTTGGTGAGGGGGGATTACTATGGCTACACCTTC. This codes for CASSLVRGDYYGYTF.

This chain links TRBV7-2 with TRBJ2-7; TRBD1 or TRBD2 may be the D gene (5 bases each). The CDR3 contains 15 residues. V was cut by 5 bases and J by 6 bases, with 20 bases left in between. Germline-derived CDR1 and CDR2 are SGHTA and FQGNSA. CDR3 amino acids: CASSVGTQKYAEQYF. In nucleotides, the CDR3 is TGTGCCAGCAGCGTCGGGACCCAGAAGTATGCCGAGCAGTACTTC.

This chain links TRBV6-1 with TRBJ2-7, with D possibly matching TRBD1 (5 bases). V lost 7 bases, J lost 7 bases, and 11 bases lay in between. CDR3 length: 11 amino acids. From germline, CDR1 is MNHNS and CDR2 SASEGT. The CDR3 region has the DNA TGTGCCAGCACTCAGGGTATGGAGCAGTACTTC. It is translated as CASTQGMEQYF.

The rearrangement links TRBV18 to TRBJ2-7; 8 positions agree with TRBD1. Per germline, CDR1 KGHSH and CDR2 LQKENI. The V gene end was trimmed by 7 bases and the J gene end by 0 bases; junction bases not matched to a gene: 11. The CDR3 runs to 16 residues. CDR3 residues: CASYGPGTGDSYEQYF. CDR3 nucleotides: TGTGCCAGCTATGGGCCCGGGACAGGAGACTCCTACGAGCAGTACTTC.

The chain has TRBV2 and TRBJ1-1, with D perhaps matching TRBD1 (6 bases). This CDR3 is built from 17 residues. The germline V gene has CDR1 SNHLY and CDR2 FYNNEI. Trimming cost V 2 bases and J 0 bases, with 16 bases left between them. The CDR3 is CASSESLWTVMNTEAFF. As DNA, the CDR3 is TGTGCCAGCAGTGAATCTCTTTGGACAGTCATGAACACTGAAGCTTTCTTT.